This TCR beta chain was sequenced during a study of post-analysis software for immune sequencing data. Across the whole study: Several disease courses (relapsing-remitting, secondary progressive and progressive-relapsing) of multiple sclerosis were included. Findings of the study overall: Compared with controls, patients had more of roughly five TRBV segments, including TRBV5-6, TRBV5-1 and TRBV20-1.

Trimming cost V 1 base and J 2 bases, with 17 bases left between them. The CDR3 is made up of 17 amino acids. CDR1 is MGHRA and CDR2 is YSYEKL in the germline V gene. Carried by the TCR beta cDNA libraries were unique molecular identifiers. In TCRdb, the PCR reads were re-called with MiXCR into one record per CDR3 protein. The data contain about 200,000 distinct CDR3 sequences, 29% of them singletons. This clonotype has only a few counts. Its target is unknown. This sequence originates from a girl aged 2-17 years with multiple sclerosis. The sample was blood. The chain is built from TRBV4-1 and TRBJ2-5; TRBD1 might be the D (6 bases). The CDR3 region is CASSQGVGAGLQETQYF. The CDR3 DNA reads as TGCGCCAGCAGCCAAGGTGTGGGGGCCGGCCTTCAAGAGACCCAGTACTTC.